Listed here are 28 T cell receptor beta chains from one sample, sequenced in a study of regulatory T cells in long-lasting Graves disease. Library construction for TCR beta used iRepertoire HTBI primers and Arm-PCR of CDR3 regions. In TCRdb, the multiplex PCR reads were re-called with MiXCR into one record per CDR3 protein. The sample contains 350,000 to 500,000 distinct CDR3 sequences, around 15% of which appear only once. Indicated time point: newly diagnosed GD, antithyroid drugs for less than 3 months. RNA extracted from PBMCs served as the sequencing template. This sample also appeared in a second study, on T cells in Graves' hyperthyroidism and ophthalmopathy.

The material was peripheral blood mononuclear cells (PBMCs), obtained at new diagnosis, from a patient treated with antithyroid drugs. These receptors were taken from a woman in her forties or fifties with Graves disease.

This clonotype was seen a few times. This chain uses TRBV10-1 with TRBJ2-3, with TRBD2 matching over 12 bases. CDR1 and CDR2 (germline): WNHNN, SYGVQD (reference sequence). The J segment lost 7 bases and the V segment lost 4 bases, leaving 3 bases of the junction unmatched. The CDR3 is 14 residues long. The CDR3 reads CASSATSGSHTQYF. DNA for the CDR3: TGCGCCAGCAGTGCGACTAGCGGGAGTCATACGCAGTATTTT.

In its sample, this clonotype was seen a few times. CDR3 amino acids: CASSPTYSTAGELFF. The CDR3, as DNA: TGTGCCAGCAGTCCTACATATTCGACCGCCGGGGAGCTGTTTTTT. This chain uses TRBV27 with TRBJ2-2; D gene uncertain. Trimming stripped 5 bases from V and 6 bases from J, with 16 bases between. The germline CDR1 and CDR2 sequences are MNHEY and SMNVEV (reference sequence). The CDR3 totals 15 residues.

The chain has TRBV18 and TRBJ2-7, with D perhaps TRBD1 (5 bases). CDR3 length: 15 amino acids. Trimming stripped 3 bases from V and 4 bases from J, with 16 bases between. Germline V CDR1 and CDR2: KGHSH, LQKENI. CDR3 protein: CASSPPEGPGYEQYF. CDR3 nucleotides: TGTGCCAGCTCACCGCCGGAAGGGCCAGGGTACGAGCAGTACTTC.

As to this clonotype: This may stem from a read error, because a much larger clone lies one nucleotide away. This chain links TRBV28 with TRBJ2-7; the D is unclear. The germline gives CDR1 MDHEN, CDR2 SYDVKM. The CDR3 has 12 amino acids. Trimming cost V 8 bases and J 7 bases, with 15 bases left between them. This CDR3 is CASASPSEEQYF. CDR3 bases: TGTGCCAGCGCCTCCCCCTCTGAGGAGCAGTACTTC.

This clonotype was recorded a few times. The rearrangement joins TRBV18 to TRBJ2-7; 12 nucleotides agree with TRBD2. V was pared by 2 bases and J by 2 bases, with 7 bases of the junction left unmatched. The CDR3 runs to 17 residues. Germline V gene lookup returns CDR1 KGHSH and CDR2 LQKENI. The CDR3 DNA sequence: TGTGCCAGCTCACCAGCGGCTAGCGGGAGGGTCCCCTACGAGCAGTACTTC. This translates into CASSPAASGRVPYEQYF.

This clonotype was detected many times. The genes are TRBV11-2 and TRBJ2-5; D not certain. Trimming took off 3 bases at V and 5 bases at J, with 13 bases between the two ends. The CDR3 has 14 residues. From germline, CDR1 is SGHAT and CDR2 FQNNGV. The CDR3 DNA follows: TGTGCCAGCAGCTTCGCGTCAGCCGCGGAGACCCAGTACTTC. Protein: CASSFASAAETQYF.

There are many counts of this clonotype. The V call is TRBV20-1, the J call TRBJ1-1, with 8 bases aligning to TRBD1. The germline V gene has CDR1 DFQATT and CDR2 SNEGSKA (reference sequence). V shed 6 bases, J shed 4 bases, and the junction held 22 bases outside the gene matches. The CDR3 runs 18 residues. The CDR3 loop reads CSATGEGQARHWATEAFF. Here the CDR3 DNA reads TGCAGTGCCACAGGAGAGGGACAGGCAAGGCACTGGGCCACTGAAGCTTTCTTT.

With respect to this clonotype: A far larger clone lies a single base away; this is likely a read error. No conserved phenylalanine or tryptophan is present at the end of the CDR3, so a read error is the likely explanation. The chain has TRBV7-9 and TRBJ2-1; D might be TRBD1 or TRBD2, each matching 5 bases. Germline V gives CDR1 SEHNR, CDR2 FQNEAQ (reference sequence). This CDR3 has 13 residues. V lost 1 base, J lost 6 bases, and 7 bases lay in between. The CDR3 loop is CASSLGGPNEQFS. CDR3 bases: TGTGCCAGCAGCTTAGGGGGACCCAATGAGCAGTTCTCC.

To note about this clonotype: A much larger clone sits a single nucleotide away, making a read error possible. The chain couples TRBV11-2 to TRBJ2-3, with 10 positions matching TRBD2. The J call could be wrong; TRBJ2-7 is a better fit for the DNA end. This CDR3 spans 14 amino acids. Germline V CDR1 and CDR2: SGHAT, FQNNGV. The CDR3 DNA reads TGTGCCAGCGGCTTAGCACTAGCGGGAAACGAGCAGTACTTC. Its translation: CASGLALAGNEQYF.

This clonotype was found many times. This chain joins TRBV4-1 and TRBJ2-5; TRBD2 agrees at 8 bases. Germline loops: CDR1 MGHRA, CDR2 YSYEKL. The V and J ends lost 8 bases and 4 bases, in that order; junction bases with no gene match: 6. CDR3 length: 13 amino acids. This CDR3 is CASSERERETQYF. The DNA for the CDR3 is TGCGCCAGCTCCGAGCGGGAGCGAGAGACCCAGTACTTC.

The chain recombines TRBV6-4 with TRBJ2-3, with a possible D match to TRBD2 (6 bases). V was cut by 2 bases and J by 2 bases, with 14 bases left in between. The CDR3 runs to 16 residues. Germline CDR1 MRHNA, CDR2 SNTAGT. The CDR3 DNA reads as TGTGCCAGCAGTGACCCGCTAGCGCCCGCCACAGATACGCAGTATTTT. Its translation is CASSDPLAPATDTQYF.

This rearrangement joins TRBV6-2 or TRBV6-3 to TRBJ2-2; D gene uncertain. Germline-derived CDR1 and CDR2 are MNHEY and SVGEGT. Between the trimmed V and J ends, which lost 3 bases and 2 bases, there was a span of 13 bases. CDR3 length: 16 residues. This chain's CDR3 is CASSYKGPRNTGELFF. Written as DNA, the CDR3 is TGTGCCAGCAGTTATAAAGGTCCTAGAAACACCGGGGAGCTGTTTTTT.

This chain connects TRBV3-1 to TRBJ2-2; TRBD2 matches at 11 bases. The trim removed 0 bases at V and 7 bases at J, leaving 7 bases unmatched. The CDR3 has 17 residues. The V gene's germline CDR1 is LGHDT and CDR2 YNNKEL (reference sequence). CDR3 DNA: TGTGCCAGCAGCCAAGATGTCACTAGCGGGAGCCGCGGGGAGCTGTTTTTT. Protein product: CASSQDVTSGSRGELFF.

Remarks on this clonotype: A much larger clone lies a single base off, so this may be a read error. V usage is TRBV2 and J usage is TRBJ2-6; the D gene could be TRBD1 or TRBD2 (5 bases each). This CDR3 is 13 amino acids long. The germline gives CDR1 SNHLY, CDR2 FYNNEI. V was cut by 8 bases and J by 6 bases, with 11 bases left in between. This chain's CDR3 is CASRDDEANVLTF. In DNA form, the CDR3 reads TGTGCCAGCCGGGACGACGAGGCCAACGTCCTGACTTTC. Full variable domain (remainder filled in from reference TRBV2 and TRBJ2-6): EPEVTQTPSHQVTQMGQEVILRCVPISNHLYFYWYRQILGQKVEFLVSFYNNEISEKSEIFDDQFSVERPDGSNFTLKIRSTKLEDSAMYFCASRDDEANVLTFGAGSRLTVL.

This clonotype was counted at least ten times. The genes are TRBV10-3 and TRBJ2-1; 7 bases line up with TRBD2. The CDR3 runs to 13 residues. The germline V gene encodes CDR1 ENHRY and CDR2 SYGVKD. The V gene end was trimmed by 4 bases and the J gene end by 6 bases; junction bases not matched to a gene: 3. CDR3: CAISGGGVNEQFF. DNA for the CDR3: TGTGCCATCAGTGGGGGAGGGGTCAATGAGCAGTTCTTC.

For this clonotype: A much larger clonotype is one base distant, so this may be a read error. This rearrangement joins TRBV10-3 to TRBJ2-1; D is undetermined. The end of the DNA aligns better with TRBJ2-7, so the J call may be wrong. CDR1 ENHRY and CDR2 SYGVKD come from the germline V gene. This CDR3 has 16 residues. The CDR3 DNA is TGTGCCATCAGTGAGTCGTCCCATGGGATCTACAATGAGCAGTACTTC. Amino acid sequence: CAISESSHGIYNEQYF.

Many counts were recorded for this clonotype. The V call is TRBV5-1, the J call TRBJ2-1, with 7 bases fitting TRBD1. The length of the CDR3 is 14 residues. Germline V gives CDR1 SGHRS, CDR2 YFSETQ. V gave up 3 bases and J gave up 5 bases; unmatched junction bases: 5. The CDR3 nucleotides are TGCGCCAGCAGCTCCGCGACAGGGAACAATGAGCAGTTCTTC. Translation gives CASSSATGNNEQFF. The full variable domain, completed using reference TRBV5-1 and TRBJ2-1, is KAGVTQTPRYLIKTRGQQVTLSCSPISGHRSVSWYQQTPGQGLQFLFEYFSETQRNKGNFPGRFSGRQFSNSRSEMNVSTLELGDSALYLCASSSATGNNEQFFGPGTRLTVL.

This clonotype came up many times. The CDR3 bases are TGTGCCAGCAGTCCGGGACAGGAATTATATGGCTACACCTTC. As protein: CASSPGQELYGYTF. V and J are TRBV2 and TRBJ1-2; 8 positions match TRBD1. Germline V gives CDR1 SNHLY, CDR2 FYNNEI. The CDR3 is 14 amino acids. V shed 5 bases and J 5 bases; nucleotides not matched to a gene: 7.

This clonotype was found many times. The genes are TRBV11-2 and TRBJ2-5; the match to TRBD2 covers 7 bases. CDR1 and CDR2 (germline): SGHAT, FQNNGV. The CDR3 covers 16 residues. V was clipped by 4 bases and J by 3 bases; unmatched bases: 11. The CDR3 spells CASSSIDILAEETQYF. CDR3 coding DNA: TGTGCCAGCAGCTCCATCGATATCCTAGCGGAAGAGACCCAGTACTTC.

This clonotype has a single count. This may be a read error: a much more frequent sequence differs by one nucleotide. The DNA of the CDR3 is TGTGCCAGCAGTCCCATGATGGGACAGCTTAATGAAAAACTGTTTTTT. Its translation is CASSPMMGQLNEKLFF. The gene calls are TRBV6-2 or TRBV6-3 and TRBJ1-4, with 7 bases that match TRBD1. Germline lookup yields CDR1 MNHEY and CDR2 SVGEGT. The CDR3 consists of 16 residues. The V segment lost 5 bases and the J segment 4 bases; nucleotides outside the gene matches: 10.

The rearrangement joins TRBV19 to TRBJ1-2; no clear D gene. Germline V gives CDR1 LNHDA, CDR2 SQIVND (reference sequence). Trimming took off 6 bases at V and 0 bases at J, with 11 bases between the two ends. The CDR3 has 14 amino acids. Here the CDR3 reads CASRGPNANYGYTF. As DNA, the CDR3 is TGTGCCAGTAGAGGTCCAAATGCTAACTATGGCTACACCTTC.

This chain connects TRBV7-3 to TRBJ2-5, with D perhaps given as TRBD1 or TRBD2 (5 bases each). CDR3 size: 14 residues. CDR1 is SGHTA and CDR2 is FQGTGA in the germline V gene. The V and J ends lost 1 base and 2 bases respectively, with 8 bases between them. CDR3 nucleotides: TGTGCCAGCAGCTTAAATGGGGGTCAAGAGACCCAGTACTTC. Translation: CASSLNGGQETQYF.

This clonotype came up a few times. V and J are TRBV14 and TRBJ2-7; TRBD1 matches 7 bases. CDR3 size: 15 residues. Germline V gene sequence: CDR1 SGHDN, CDR2 FVKESK. J was trimmed by 3 bases and V by 4 bases; bases with no gene match: 9. The CDR3: CASSPPGQRVYEQYF. In DNA, the CDR3 is TGTGCCAGCAGCCCGCCGGGACAGCGAGTCTACGAGCAGTACTTC. Based on the CDR3 plus reference TRBV14 and TRBJ2-7, the full variable domain is EAGVTQFPSHSVIEKGQTVTLRCDPISGHDNLYWYRRVMGKEIKFLLHFVKESKQDESGMPNNRFLAERTGGTYSTLKVQPAELEDSGVYFCASSPPGQRVYEQYFGPGTRLTVT.

This clonotype was recorded at least ten times. The chain joins TRBV2 to TRBJ2-1; 9 nucleotides line up with TRBD1. J lost 0 bases, V lost 3 bases, and 3 bases had no gene match. The CDR3 loop spans 16 amino acids. Germline V CDR1 and CDR2: SNHLY, FYNNEI. CDR3 nucleotides: TGTGCCAGCAGTGAGGACAGGGGAAGCTCCTACAATGAGCAGTTCTTC. Its translation: CASSEDRGSSYNEQFF.

V and J are TRBV7-6 and TRBJ2-2; D possibly uses TRBD1 or TRBD2 (5 bases each). The CDR3 length is 17 residues. In germline, CDR1 is SGHVS, CDR2 FNYEAQ. V lost 7 bases and J lost 1, with 19 bases in between. CDR3 loop: CASNSNMGVLNTGELFF. The CDR3 coding sequence is TGTGCCAGCAACTCAAATATGGGGGTTTTGAACACCGGGGAGCTGTTTTTT. The whole variable domain, filled in from reference TRBV7-6 and TRBJ2-2, reads GAGVSQSPRYKVTKRGQDVALRCDPISGHVSLYWYRQALGQGPEFLTYFNYEAQQDKSGLPNDRFSAERPEGSISTLTIQRTEQRDSAMYRCASNSNMGVLNTGELFFGEGSRLTVL.

This clonotype was counted many times. V usage is TRBV7-9 and J usage is TRBJ1-5, with TRBD1 as a possible D gene (6 bases). The CDR3 loop spans 16 amino acids. The germline V gene has CDR1 SEHNR and CDR2 FQNEAQ (reference sequence). The V end lost 1 base, the J end lost 4 bases, and 14 bases lay between the germline ends. Here the CDR3 reads CASSLEGGGANQPQHF. CDR3 bases: TGTGCCAGCAGCTTAGAAGGGGGTGGGGCAAATCAGCCCCAGCATTTT.

As to this clonotype: The conserved phenylalanine or tryptophan normally closing the CDR3 is absent here, so this likely arose from a read error. The chain is built from TRBV6-1 and TRBJ1-1, with D uncertain. The V gene lost 5 bases and the J gene lost 6 bases, with 13 bases spanning the gap. The V gene's germline CDR1 is MNHNS and CDR2 SASEGT. This CDR3 has 13 residues. The CDR3: CASSISRGAEAFL. CDR3 in DNA: TGTGCCAGCAGTATCTCTCGTGGGGCTGAAGCTTTCCTT.

Ten or more counts support this clonotype. The V gene is TRBV2, the J gene TRBJ2-1; 8 nucleotides match TRBD2. CDR1 is SNHLY, CDR2 FYNNEI, per germline. The CDR3 is made up of 15 amino acids. V dropped 6 bases and J dropped 7; count of bases not matched to a gene: 11. DNA for the CDR3: TGTGCCAGCAGAGTACTAGCGGAGCCGGGGAATGAGCAGTTCTTC. It codes for CASRVLAEPGNEQFF.